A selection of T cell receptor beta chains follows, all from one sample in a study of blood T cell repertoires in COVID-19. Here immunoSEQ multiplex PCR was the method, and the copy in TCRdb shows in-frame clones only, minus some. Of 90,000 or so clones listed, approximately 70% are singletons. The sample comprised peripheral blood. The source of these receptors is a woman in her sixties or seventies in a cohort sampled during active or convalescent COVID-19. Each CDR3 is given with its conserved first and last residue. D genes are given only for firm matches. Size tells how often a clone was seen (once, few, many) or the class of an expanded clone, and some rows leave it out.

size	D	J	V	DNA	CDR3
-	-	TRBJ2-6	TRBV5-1	TGCGCCAGCAGCTGGGCGATAAGCTCTGGGGCCAACGTCCTGACTTTC	CASSWAISSGANVLTF
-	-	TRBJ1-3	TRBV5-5	TGTGCCAGCAGCTTGGGGATGGGACATCGGTATACTGGAAACACCATATATTTT	CASSLGMGHRYTGNTIYF
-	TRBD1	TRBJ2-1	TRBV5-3	TGTGCCAGAAGCTTTAGACCGGGACAGGGATACAATGAGCAGTTCTTC	CARSFRPGQGYNEQFF
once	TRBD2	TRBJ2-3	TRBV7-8	TGTGCCAGCAGCTTAGTTGCGGGGGGAGATACGCAGTATTTT	CASSLVAGGDTQYF
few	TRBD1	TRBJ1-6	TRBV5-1	TGCGCCAGCAGCTTGGCCCGACAGGGTAATTCACCCCTCCACTTT	CASSLARQGNSPLHF
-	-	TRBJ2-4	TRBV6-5	TGTGCCAGCAGCCGCCTCTCTTACGTACGGGACATTCAGTACTTC	CASSRLSYVRDIQYF
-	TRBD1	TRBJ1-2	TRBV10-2	TGCGCCAGCATCCGGGACAGGGTGTTGTATGGCTACACCTTC	CASIRDRVLYGYTF
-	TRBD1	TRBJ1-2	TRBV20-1	TGCAGTGGGACAGGGAACTATGGCTACACCTTC	CSGTGNYGYTF
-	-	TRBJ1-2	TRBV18	TGTGCCAGCTCACCACCGGGCAGGTACTATGGCTACACCTTC	CASSPPGRYYGYTF
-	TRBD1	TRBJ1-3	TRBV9	TGTGCCAGCAGCGTAGTAGGACAGGGCAACTCTGGAAACACCATATATTTT	CASSVVGQGNSGNTIYF
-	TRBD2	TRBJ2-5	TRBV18	TGTGCCAGCTCACCAGTACGGGAGGCCCAGTACTTC	CASSPVREAQYF
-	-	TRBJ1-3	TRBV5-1	TGCGCCAGCAGCTTGGCCGGCGGGATAAGAGAGCATGGAAACACCATATATTTT	CASSLAGGIREHGNTIYF
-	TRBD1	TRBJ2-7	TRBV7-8	TGTGCCAGCAGCTTAACGCAGGGGGCCAACGAGCAGTACTTC	CASSLTQGANEQYF
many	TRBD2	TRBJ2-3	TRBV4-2	TGTGCCAGCAGCGCCAAATTTAGCGGGGGGACCGACACAGATACGCAGTATTTT	CASSAKFSGGTDTDTQYF
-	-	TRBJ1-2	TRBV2	TGTGCCAGCAGCCAGGACAGATTTAACTATGGCTACACCTTC	CASSQDRFNYGYTF
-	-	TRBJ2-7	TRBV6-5	TGTGCCAGCAGTTACGGGGGGATCTCCTACGAGCAGTACTTC	CASSYGGISYEQYF
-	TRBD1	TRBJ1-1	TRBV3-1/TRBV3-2	TGTGCCAGCAGCCAAGAAGGGGGCAGGGGGACTGAAGCTTTCTTT	CASSQEGGRGTEAFF
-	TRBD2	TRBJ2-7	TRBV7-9	TGTGCCAGCAGCCCCGGACCGGGGCGGGGGGGCCCCGAGCAGTACTTC	CASSPGPGRGGPEQYF